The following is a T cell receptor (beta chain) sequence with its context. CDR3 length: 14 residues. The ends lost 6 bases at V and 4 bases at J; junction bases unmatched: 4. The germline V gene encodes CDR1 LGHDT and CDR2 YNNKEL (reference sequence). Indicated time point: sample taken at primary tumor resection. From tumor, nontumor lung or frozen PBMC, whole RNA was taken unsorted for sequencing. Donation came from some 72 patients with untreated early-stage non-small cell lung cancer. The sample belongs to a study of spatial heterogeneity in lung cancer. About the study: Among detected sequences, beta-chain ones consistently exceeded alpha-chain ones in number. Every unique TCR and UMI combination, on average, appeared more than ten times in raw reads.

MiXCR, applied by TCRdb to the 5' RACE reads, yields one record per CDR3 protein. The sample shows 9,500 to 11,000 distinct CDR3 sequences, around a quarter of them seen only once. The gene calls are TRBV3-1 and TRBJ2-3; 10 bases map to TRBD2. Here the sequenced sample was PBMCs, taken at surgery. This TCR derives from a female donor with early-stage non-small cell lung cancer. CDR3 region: CASSLAGASDTQYF. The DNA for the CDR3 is TGTGCCAGCAGTCTAGCGGGAGCCTCAGATACGCAGTATTTT.